Listed here are 21 T cell receptor beta chains from one sample, sequenced in a study of blood T cell repertoires in COVID-19. Data came from immunoSEQ multiplex PCR; TCRdb stores just in-frame clones and leaves some out. Seen here are 250,000 to 350,000 clones, around 89% observed once, and the top ten hold 5.5% to 7%. Sequencing was done on a sample of peripheral blood. The receptors derive from a woman in her thirties who had recovered from COVID-19.

This chain links TRBV4-2 with TRBJ2-2, with D possibly being TRBD1 (5 bases). The CDR3 consists of 16 residues. Trimming took 1 base from V and 1 from J, leaving 10 bases between them. Germline V CDR1 and CDR2: LGHNA, YNFKEQ. The CDR3 is CASSQVGAGNTGELFF. In DNA form, the CDR3 reads TGTGCCAGCAGCCAAGTTGGGGCAGGGAACACCGGGGAGCTGTTTTTT.

This clone was observed a handful of times. This sequence joins TRBV7-6 and TRBJ1-5; 7 bases map to TRBD1. V lost 1 base and J lost 4; bases outside the gene matches: 4. The CDR3 runs 15 residues. Germline assignment: CDR1 SGHVS and CDR2 FNYEAQ. The CDR3 protein is CASSLGTGLNQPQHF. The DNA for the CDR3 is TGTGCCAGCAGCTTAGGGACAGGCTTAAATCAGCCCCAGCATTTT. The complete variable domain, with remaining parts taken from reference TRBV7-6 and TRBJ1-5, reads GAGVSQSPRYKVTKRGQDVALRCDPISGHVSLYWYRQALGQGPEFLTYFNYEAQQDKSGLPNDRFSAERPEGSISTLTIQRTEQRDSAMYRCASSLGTGLNQPQHFGDGTRLSIL.

The rearrangement links TRBV25-1 to TRBJ2-3; D not resolved. The CDR3 runs to 15 residues. The ends were cut back, 1 base at V and 1 base at J, with 9 bases in the middle. The germline V gene has CDR1 MGHDK and CDR2 SYGVNS. The CDR3 region is CASSESGKGTDTQYF. Written as DNA, the CDR3 is TGTGCCAGCAGTGAATCAGGAAAGGGCACAGATACGCAGTATTTT.

The chain couples TRBV18 to TRBJ1-2; TRBD1 matches at 9 bases. The J segment lost 7 bases and the V segment lost 0 bases, leaving 9 bases of the junction unmatched. The CDR3 has 16 residues. Germline CDR1 KGHSH, CDR2 LQKENI. The DNA for the CDR3 is TGTGCCAGCTCACCACCCGCCAGGACAGGGGTGGGTGGCTACACCTTC. Amino acids: CASSPPARTGVGGYTF.

This rearrangement joins TRBV12-3 or TRBV12-4 to TRBJ2-1; TRBD1 matches at 8 bases. The trim removed 3 bases at V and 8 bases at J, leaving 3 bases unmatched. The CDR3 is 13 amino acids. CDR3 sequence: CASSLGTGDEQFF. CDR3 DNA sequence: TGTGCCAGCAGTTTGGGGACAGGAGATGAGCAGTTCTTC.

In this sample, this clone turned up once. The V gene is TRBV3-1 (or the pseudogene TRBV3-2), the J gene TRBJ2-7; 7 nucleotides line up with TRBD1. This CDR3 spans 13 amino acids. J gave up 3 bases and V 4 bases, and 3 bases lay outside the gene matches. Germline V lookup: CDR1 LGHDT, CDR2 YNNKEL (reference sequence). CDR3 DNA sequence: TGTGCCAGCAGCCTAGGGACAGTCTACGAGCAGTACTTC. It codes for CASSLGTVYEQYF.

The V and J genes are TRBV6-5 and TRBJ2-5; TRBD2 matches at 9 bases. This CDR3 contains 15 residues. CDR1 is MNHEY, CDR2 SVGAGI, per germline. The ends lost 6 bases at V and 4 bases at J; junction bases unmatched: 9. The CDR3 DNA reads TGTGCCAGCAGAGGGCGGGGGGGCCATCGAGAGACCCAGTACTTC. Its translation is CASRGRGGHRETQYF.

The chain employs TRBV28 and TRBJ1-2, with TRBD1 matching 8 bases. CDR3 size: 13 residues. The V gene's germline CDR1 is MDHEN and CDR2 SYDVKM. The trim removed 5 bases at V and 6 bases at J, leaving 5 bases unmatched. The CDR3 loop reads CASSTTTGDGYTF. The DNA of the CDR3 is TGTGCCAGCAGTACTACGACAGGGGATGGCTACACCTTC.

This clone occurred many times. Different DNA sequences within this sample yield the same CDR3. The chain combines TRBV2 with TRBJ2-7; no reliable D call. Trimming took off 5 bases at V and 3 bases at J, with 5 bases between the two ends. Germline V lookup: CDR1 SNHLY, CDR2 FYNNEI. The CDR3 is made up of 11 amino acids. CDR3 residues: CASSLSYEQYF. In nucleotides, the CDR3 is TGTGCCAGCAGTTTGAGCTACGAGCAGTACTTC.

In this sample, this clone turned up once. This chain links TRBV9 with TRBJ1-6; TRBD1 agrees at 9 bases. Germline CDR1 SGDLS, CDR2 YYNGEE. V gave up 0 bases and J gave up 6 bases; unmatched junction bases: 1. The CDR3 consists of 15 residues. The DNA for the CDR3 is TGTGCCAGCAGCGTAGGGGGACAGGGTAATTCACCCCTCCACTTT. Encoded protein: CASSVGGQGNSPLHF.

J is TRBJ2-3 and V is TRBV21-1; the D call TRBD1 from the table was never checked on the DNA. TRBV21-1 is listed as a pseudogene. The CDR3 is made up of 12 amino acids. CDR3 residues: CARDKATDTQYF. In DNA form, the CDR3 reads TGTGCCAGGGACAAAGCCACAGATACGCAGTATTTT.

The chain links TRBV7-2 to TRBJ2-1; 11 positions match TRBD1. The germline CDR1 and CDR2 sequences are SGHTA and FQGNSA. The CDR3 loop spans 15 amino acids. After removal of 2 bases from V and 6 bases from J, the junction contained 3 bases not matched to a gene. This CDR3 reads CASSLMGTGGNEQFF. Written as DNA, the CDR3 is TGTGCCAGCAGCTTAATGGGGACAGGGGGCAATGAGCAGTTCTTC.

V gene TRBV29-1 combines with J gene TRBJ2-1, with TRBD2 matching over 8 bases. This CDR3 has 15 amino acids. CDR1 is SQVTM, CDR2 ANQGSEA, per germline. J gave up 4 bases and V 5 bases, and 10 bases lay outside the gene matches. The CDR3: CSVTAAGEAYNEQFF. The CDR3 DNA is TGCAGCGTTACCGCAGCGGGGGAAGCTTACAATGAGCAGTTCTTC.

The V call is TRBV12-3 or TRBV12-4, the J call TRBJ2-7; D call uncertain. Trimming removed 5 bases at V and 4 bases at J, with 6 bases between. The CDR3 length is 11 residues. The CDR3 sequence: CASSPLYEQYF. DNA for the CDR3: TGTGCCAGCAGTCCCCTATACGAGCAGTACTTC.

V is TRBV19 and J is TRBJ2-3; weak D call: TRBD1 (6 bases). The CDR3 loop spans 14 amino acids. The V gene's germline CDR1 is LNHDA and CDR2 SQIVND (reference sequence). V shed 0 bases and J shed 6 bases, with 10 bases lying between them. CDR3 protein: CASSIEGARDTQYF. The CDR3 DNA is TGTGCCAGTAGTATAGAGGGGGCGCGGGATACGCAGTATTTT.

The chain has TRBV27 and TRBJ2-7, with a tentative D call TRBD1 (5 bases). The V end was cut by 5 bases, the J end by 2 bases, with 13 bases between. CDR3 size: 14 residues. Germline lookup yields CDR1 MNHEY and CDR2 SMNVEV (reference sequence). CDR3 sequence (DNA): TGTGCCAGCAGTCCAAGACAGAGTACCTACGAGCAGTACTTC. Amino acids: CASSPRQSTYEQYF.

The DNA of the CDR3 is TGTGCCAGCAGCCTCCAAGGACAGGGTCTGGATGAGCAGTTCTTC. Translating it yields CASSLQGQGLDEQFF. This chain connects TRBV4-2 to TRBJ2-1; 8 nucleotides line up with TRBD1. V trimming: 4 bases; J trimming: 8 bases; junction bases outside the gene matches: 10. Looked up from germline, CDR1 is LGHNA and CDR2 is YNFKEQ. This CDR3 comprises 15 residues.

The CDR3 here is CASSFGRGGGNTIYF. The DNA of the CDR3 is TGTGCCAGCAGTTTCGGCAGGGGAGGGGGAAACACCATATATTTT. The chain carries TRBV28 and TRBJ1-3; maybe TRBD1 (6 bases). V was shortened by 3 bases and J by 4 bases, with 13 bases between the two germline ends. Germline loops: CDR1 MDHEN, CDR2 SYDVKM. The CDR3 covers 15 residues.

The DNA for the CDR3 is TGCGCCAGCAGCACTGAGGGTTATAATTCACCCCTCCACTTT. Amino acid sequence: CASSTEGYNSPLHF. The chain couples TRBV5-1 to TRBJ1-6, with D unresolved. Germline V lookup: CDR1 SGHRS, CDR2 YFSETQ. There are 14 residues in the CDR3. V lost 4 bases and J lost 4, with 9 bases in between.

The rearrangement uses TRBV3-1 (or the pseudogene TRBV3-2) and TRBJ1-2; D uncertain. The CDR3 runs 15 residues. V shed 1 base and J shed 0 bases, with 9 bases lying between them. CDR1 and CDR2 (germline): LGHDT, YNNKEL (reference sequence). The CDR3 DNA is TGTGCCAGCAGCCAAGTGGGAGGGACTAACTATGGCTACACCTTC. Protein product: CASSQVGGTNYGYTF.

The chain employs TRBV9 and TRBJ2-3; possibly TRBD2 for D (6 bases). V shed 3 bases and J shed 2 bases, with 10 bases lying between them. Per the germline V gene, CDR1 is SGDLS and CDR2 is YYNGEE. CDR3 length equals 14 residues. This CDR3 is CASSARTNTDTQYF. CDR3 DNA sequence: TGTGCCAGCAGCGCCAGGACTAACACAGATACGCAGTATTTT.